This is a list of T cell receptor beta chains from one sample in a study of OX40 agonist ivuxolimab in advanced cancers. The assay was immunoSEQ multiplex PCR, and TCRdb's table has in-frame clones only and misses some. This table holds more than 70,000 clones, around nine tenths found once. Sample: CD4+ or CD8+ T cells sorted from blood, taken in a trial of the OX40 agonist ivuxolimab. These receptors were taken from an adult with an advanced solid tumor such as melanoma, head and neck, liver or kidney cancer. CDR3s include the opening cysteine and the closing phenylalanine or tryptophan. D genes are given only for firm matches. Expanded clones are given a class, and other clones once, few, many or no size at all.

j_call clone_size v_call d_call cdr3_aa cdr3_nt
TRBJ2-3 . TRBV11-2 TRBD2 CASSFLAGTTDTQYF TGTGCCAGCAGCTTTCTAGCGGGGACTACAGATACGCAGTATTTT
TRBJ1-3 . TRBV6-6 . CASSYKASSGNTIYF TGTGCCAGCAGTTACAAGGCGAGCTCGGGAAACACCATATATTTT
TRBJ2-2 . TRBV7-7 TRBD2 CASSLGGAGELFF TGTGCTAGCAGCTTGGGGGGGGCCGGGGAGCTGTTTTTT
TRBJ2-3 . TRBV2 . CASSVPDTQYF TGTGCCAGCAGTGTCCCAGATACGCAGTATTTT
TRBJ2-1 . TRBV6-1 TRBD2 CASSVRALASSGGNEQFF TGTGCCAGCAGTGTCAGGGCACTCGCGAGTTCGGGAGGGAATGAGCAGTTCTTC
TRBJ1-2 . TRBV6-1 . CASSASGQTYGYTF TGTGCCAGCAGTGCCTCTGGACAGACCTATGGCTACACCTTC
TRBJ1-4 once TRBV19 . CASSIRGNEKLFF TGTGCCAGTAGTATTAGAGGAAATGAAAAACTGTTTTTT
TRBJ2-7 . TRBV13 . CASSPFYSSYEQYF TGTGCCAGCAGCCCCTTCTACTCATCCTACGAGCAGTACTTC
TRBJ2-4 . TRBV5-1 . CASSLEGGNIQYF TGCGCCAGCAGCCTTGAGGGGGGAAACATTCAGTACTTC
TRBJ1-3 . TRBV5-1 . CASSLWDKGPGDLGNTIYF TGCGCCAGCAGCTTGTGGGACAAGGGCCCGGGAGACCTAGGAAACACCATATATTTT
TRBJ1-2 . TRBV5-1 . CASSLDEGRSGYTF TGCGCCAGCAGCTTGGATGAGGGGAGGTCTGGCTACACCTTC
TRBJ2-1 . TRBV7-9 . CASSSLGASYNEQFF TGTGCCAGCAGCTCACTAGGAGCCTCCTACAATGAGCAGTTCTTC
TRBJ1-3 . TRBV5-5 . CASSLALGISGNTIYF TGTGCCAGCAGCTTGGCCCTCGGTATCTCTGGAAACACCATATATTTT
TRBJ2-1 . TRBV7-2 . CASSPPVPYNEQFF TGTGCCAGCAGCCCACCCGTCCCGTACAATGAGCAGTTCTTC
TRBJ1-5 once TRBV7-9 . CASSPRASGQPQHF TGTGCCAGCAGCCCCCGGGCGTCGGGTCAGCCCCAGCATTTT
TRBJ1-5 . TRBV6-5 . CASSRDGRYQPQHF TGTGCCAGCAGTCGGGACGGGAGGTATCAGCCCCAGCATTTT
TRBJ1-3 . TRBV5-1 . CASSLDSSGNTIYF TGCGCCAGCAGCCTGGACAGCTCTGGAAACACCATATATTTT
TRBJ2-5 . TRBV5-1 . CASRLWDPGMETQYF TGCGCCAGCAGGTTGTGGGACCCCGGGATGGAGACCCAGTACTTC
TRBJ1-1 . TRBV7-2 TRBD1 CASSDRQGRRTEAFF TGTGCCAGCAGCGACCGACAGGGCCGTAGAACTGAAGCTTTCTTT
TRBJ1-2 . TRBV18 . CASSLTTLNYGYTF TGTGCCAGCTCACTGACAACCTTAAACTATGGCTACACCTTC
TRBJ2-1 . TRBV30 . CAWSVGASSYNEQFF TGTGCCTGGAGTGTTGGTGCTAGCTCCTACAATGAGCAGTTCTTC
TRBJ2-5 . TRBV5-1 . CASSLEGGQETQYF TGCGCCAGCAGCTTGGAGGGGGGCCAAGAGACCCAGTACTTC
TRBJ1-1 . TRBV20-1 . CSARPHTEAFF TGCAGTGCTAGGCCCCACACTGAAGCTTTCTTT
TRBJ1-5 . TRBV7-8 TRBD1 CASSPSTGKSNQPQHF TGTGCCAGCAGCCCATCGACAGGGAAAAGCAATCAGCCCCAGCATTTT
TRBJ2-2 few TRBV5-1 . CASSPDITGELFF TGCGCCAGCAGCCCGGACATCACCGGGGAGCTGTTTTTT
TRBJ2-1 . TRBV5-1 TRBD2 CASSRRLAGANEQFF TGCGCCAGCAGCAGGCGACTAGCGGGAGCCAATGAGCAGTTCTTC
TRBJ2-2 few TRBV2 TRBD2 CASSRTSGRPGELFF TGTGCCAGCAGTCGGACTAGCGGGAGACCAGGGGAGCTGTTTTTT
TRBJ1-1 . TRBV6-5 TRBD1 CASSPQGSGTEAFF TGTGCCAGCAGTCCACAGGGGTCCGGCACTGAAGCTTTCTTT
TRBJ1-5 . TRBV7-9 . CASSLESYQPQHF TGTGCCAGCAGCTTAGAGTCCTATCAGCCCCAGCATTTT
TRBJ1-6 . TRBV30 . CAWSGGINNSPLHF TGTGCCTGGAGTGGGGGGATTAATAATTCACCCCTCCACTTT
TRBJ2-3 . TRBV10-3 . CAISGGDTQYF TGTGCCATCAGTGGAGGTGATACGCAGTATTTT
TRBJ1-5 . TRBV19 . CASNWAPVGNQPQHF TGTGCCAGTAATTGGGCCCCGGTAGGCAATCAGCCCCAGCATTTT
TRBJ2-6 . TRBV5-1 . CASSFPRGANVLTF TGCGCCAGCAGCTTCCCCCGTGGGGCCAACGTCCTGACTTTC
TRBJ2-7 . TRBV27 . CASSTRGLAGREQYF TGTGCCAGCTCAACCCGGGGGCTAGCTGGACGCGAGCAGTACTTC
TRBJ1-1 few TRBV29-1 . CSVMTGNTEAFF TGCAGCGTCATGACAGGGAACACTGAAGCTTTCTTT
TRBJ2-7 . TRBV7-9 . CASSLDSQKISYEQYF TGTGCCAGCAGCTTAGATTCCCAGAAAATTTCCTACGAGCAGTACTTC
TRBJ1-4 . TRBV12-5 TRBD1 CASGSGQGEEKLFF TGTGCTAGTGGGTCGGGACAGGGGGAGGAAAAACTGTTTTTT
TRBJ2-1 . TRBV30 TRBD2 CAWSLGLALDYNEQFF TGTGCCTGGAGCCTCGGACTAGCGCTGGACTACAATGAGCAGTTCTTC
TRBJ1-3 . TRBV4-2 . CASSSMDVVSGNTIYF TGTGCCAGCAGCTCTATGGACGTCGTCTCTGGAAACACCATATATTTT
TRBJ1-5 . TRBV9 . CASSPTDSNQPQHF TGTGCCAGCAGCCCGACAGATAGCAATCAGCCCCAGCATTTT
TRBJ2-4 . TRBV7-2 . CASSLSPLAKNIQYF TGTGCCAGCAGCTTAAGTCCCCTAGCCAAAAACATTCAGTACTTC
TRBJ1-3 . TRBV7-2 . CASSLAGGTKRNTIYF TGTGCCAGCAGCTTAGCTGGTGGGACTAAACGAAACACCATATATTTT
TRBJ1-2 . TRBV19 . CASSITGNTNYGYTF TGTGCCAGTAGTATCACAGGGAACACTAACTATGGCTACACCTTC
TRBJ1-5 . TRBV11-2 . CASSLAVSQPQHF TGTGCCAGCAGCTTAGCGGTTTCGCAGCCCCAGCATTTT
TRBJ1-2 . TRBV18 . CASSPSSWGREGYTF TGTGCCAGCTCACCTTCCTCTTGGGGGAGGGAAGGCTACACCTTC
TRBJ2-3 . TRBV18 TRBD2 CASSPVAGGDDTQYF TGTGCCAGCTCACCGGTGGCGGGGGGAGATGATACGCAGTATTTT
TRBJ2-1 . TRBV10-3 . CAISDPGQSNEQFF TGTGCCATCAGTGACCCGGGACAAAGCAATGAGCAGTTCTTC
TRBJ1-4 . TRBV5-1 . CASSLGGTQEPFF TGCGCCAGCAGCTTGGGGGGGACTCAGGAACCCTTTTTT
TRBJ2-1 . TRBV27 . CASSLSRDEQFF TGTGCCAGCAGTTTATCGAGGGACGAGCAGTTCTTC
TRBJ1-1 . TRBV6-5 . CASRKIRGTEAFF TGTGCCAGCAGGAAAATCAGGGGCACTGAAGCTTTCTTT
TRBJ2-2 once TRBV9 TRBD2 CASSALSGRNTGELFF TGTGCCAGCAGCGCTCTTAGCGGGAGGAACACCGGGGAGCTGTTTTTT
TRBJ2-5 . TRBV19 . CASTPREVPETQYF TGTGCCAGTACCCCTCGGGAAGTTCCGGAGACCCAGTACTTC
TRBJ2-7 . TRBV11-1 . CASSLTGEQYF TGTGCCAGCAGCTTAACGGGCGAGCAGTACTTC
TRBJ2-1 . TRBV19 TRBD2 CASSLHGTSGPSYNEQFF TGTGCCAGTAGTCTACACGGGACTAGCGGGCCCTCCTACAATGAGCAGTTCTTC